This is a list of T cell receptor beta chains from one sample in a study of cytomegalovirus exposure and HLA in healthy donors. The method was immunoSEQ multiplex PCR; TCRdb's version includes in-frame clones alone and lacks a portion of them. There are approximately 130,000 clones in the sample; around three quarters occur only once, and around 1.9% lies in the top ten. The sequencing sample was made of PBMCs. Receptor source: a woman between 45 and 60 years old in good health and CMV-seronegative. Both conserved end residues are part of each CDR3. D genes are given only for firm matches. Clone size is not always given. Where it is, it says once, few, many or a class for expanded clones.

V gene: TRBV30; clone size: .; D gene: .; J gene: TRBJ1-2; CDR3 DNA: TGTGCCTGGGGACCCGGTGAGGGCTACCCCTTC; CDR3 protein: CAWGPGEGYPF
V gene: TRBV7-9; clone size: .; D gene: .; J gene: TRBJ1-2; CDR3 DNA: TGTGCCAGCAGCTTAAATCGAGCTAACTATGGCTACACCTTC; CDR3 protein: CASSLNRANYGYTF
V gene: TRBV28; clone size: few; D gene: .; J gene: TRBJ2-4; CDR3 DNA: TGTGCCAGCAGGGAAATCAGGACCAAAAACATTCAGTACTTC; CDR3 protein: CASREIRTKNIQYF
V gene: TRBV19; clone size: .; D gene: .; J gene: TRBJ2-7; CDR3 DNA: TGTGCCAGTAGTATAGCGGTTTCCTACGAGCAGTACTTC; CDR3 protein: CASSIAVSYEQYF
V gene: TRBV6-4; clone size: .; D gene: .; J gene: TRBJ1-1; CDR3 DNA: TGTGCCAGCAGTGACTCGGAGGTCACTGAAGCTTTCTTT; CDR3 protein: CASSDSEVTEAFF
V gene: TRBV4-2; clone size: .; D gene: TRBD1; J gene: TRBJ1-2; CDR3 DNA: TGTGCCAGCAGCCAAGAAGGGCGTTATAGGGGGCAGTCCAATGGCTACCCCTTC; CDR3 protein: CASSQEGRYRGQSNGYPF
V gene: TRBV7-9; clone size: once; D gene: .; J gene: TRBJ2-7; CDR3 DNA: TGTGCCAGCAGCCTAAGCGACAGTCTGGTAACATACGAGCAGTACTTC; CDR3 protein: CASSLSDSLVTYEQYF
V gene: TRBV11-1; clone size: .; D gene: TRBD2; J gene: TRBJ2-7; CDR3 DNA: TGTGCCAGCACCTCGGGGGGGACTAGCGGAGTTACGTACGAGCAGTACTTC; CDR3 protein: CASTSGGTSGVTYEQYF
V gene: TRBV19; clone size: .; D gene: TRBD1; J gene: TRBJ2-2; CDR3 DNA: TGTGCCAGTAGTATACCAACGGGACAGGGGCCCGGGGAGCTGTTTTTT; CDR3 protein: CASSIPTGQGPGELFF
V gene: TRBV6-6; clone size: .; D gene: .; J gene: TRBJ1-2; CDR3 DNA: TGTGCCAGCAGTTACTCGGCGGGTAACTATGGCTACACCTTC; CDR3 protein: CASSYSAGNYGYTF
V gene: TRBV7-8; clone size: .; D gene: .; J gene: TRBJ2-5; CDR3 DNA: TGTGCCAGCAGCCTGCTCCGGGGGAGGACGTACCAAGAGACCCAGTACTTC; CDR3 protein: CASSLLRGRTYQETQYF
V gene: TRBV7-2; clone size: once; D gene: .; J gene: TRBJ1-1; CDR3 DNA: TGTGCCAGCAGCCTTCTTTCTGCAGGGAACACTGAAGCTTTCTTT; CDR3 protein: CASSLLSAGNTEAFF
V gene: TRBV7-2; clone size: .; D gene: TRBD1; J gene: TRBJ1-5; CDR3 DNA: TGTGCCAGCAGCTTGGGGACAGGGGGGTTCAATCAGCCCCAGCATTTT; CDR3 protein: CASSLGTGGFNQPQHF
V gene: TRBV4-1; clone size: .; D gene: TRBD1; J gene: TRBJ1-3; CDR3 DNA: TGCGCCAGCAGCAAGGGACAGGTTGGAAACACCATATATTTT; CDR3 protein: CASSKGQVGNTIYF
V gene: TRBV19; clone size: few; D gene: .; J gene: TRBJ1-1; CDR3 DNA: TGTGCCAGTAGCAGGGGAACAGGGACTGAAGCTTTCTTT; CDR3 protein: CASSRGTGTEAFF
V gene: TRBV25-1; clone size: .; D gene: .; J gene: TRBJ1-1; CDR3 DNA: TGTGCCACCCGTGTAGGGTCGGGAGAAGCTTTCTTT; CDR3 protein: CATRVGSGEAFF